Shown below are 17 T cell receptor beta chains from a single sample sequenced in a study of T cells in Graves' hyperthyroidism and ophthalmopathy. Amplification yielded TCR beta CDR3 regions, with RNA transcripts as the source. When the TCR CDR3 underwent first-round RT-PCR, the HTBI primer set was used. TCRdb reprocessed the multiplex PCR reads via MiXCR and lists one record per CDR3 protein. The data show roughly 290,000 distinct CDR3 sequences, approximately 12% seen once. Sequenced input: blood. The receptors shown here come from a woman in her twenties or thirties with Graves' hyperthyroidism that later progressed to Graves' ophthalmopathy.

This clonotype was seen repeatedly, ten times or more. The gene calls are TRBV4-3 and TRBJ2-5; TRBD2 agrees at 9 bases. Germline V CDR1 and CDR2: LGHNA, YSLEER. The CDR3 length is 14 residues. Trimming cost V 1 base and J 5 bases; bases outside gene matches: 2. The CDR3 bases are TGCGCCAGCAGCCAAGCTAGCGGGGCGGAGACCCAGTACTTC. Its translation: CASSQASGAETQYF.

The table lists this clonotype with many counts. This CDR3 is CASSWDRGGTGELFF. In DNA form, the CDR3 reads TGTGCCAGCAGTTGGGACAGGGGAGGCACCGGGGAGCTGTTTTTT. The V and J genes are TRBV27 and TRBJ2-2, with 10 bases lining up with TRBD1. CDR1 is MNHEY, CDR2 SMNVEV, per germline (reference sequence). This CDR3 has 15 amino acids. V gave up 4 bases and J gave up 4 bases; unmatched junction bases: 3.

This sequence joins TRBV2 and TRBJ1-2; D gene unclear. V was cut by 7 bases and J by 3 bases, with 12 bases left in between. The CDR3 covers 13 residues. The germline V gene has CDR1 SNHLY and CDR2 FYNNEI. The chain's CDR3 is CASKDVTDYGYTF. As DNA, the CDR3 is TGTGCCAGCAAGGATGTCACTGACTATGGCTACACCTTC.

The sample holds many counts of this clonotype. The rearrangement uses TRBV12-3 or TRBV12-4 and TRBJ2-7, with 14 positions matching TRBD2. V shed 7 bases and J 6 bases; nucleotides not matched to a gene: 8. The CDR3 has 15 residues. The CDR3 DNA follows: TGTGCCAGCACCCGACTAGCGGGAGGGAAGGGCGAGCAGTACTTC. It encodes CASTRLAGGKGEQYF.

This clonotype has a count of ten or more. The chain couples TRBV20-1 to TRBJ1-1, with D unresolved. The CDR3 has 13 amino acids. In germline, CDR1 is DFQATT, CDR2 SNEGSKA (reference sequence). V dropped 0 bases and J dropped 4 bases, with 9 bases sitting between them. CDR3 DNA: TGCAGTGCTAGAGACACCTACACCACTGAAGCTTTCTTT. Its translation is CSARDTYTTEAFF.

This clonotype was observed many times. This sequence joins TRBV3-1 and TRBJ2-7; D possibly corresponds to TRBD2 (6 bases). The germline V and J ends were trimmed by 4 bases and 0 bases, with 10 bases remaining between them. CDR1 LGHDT and CDR2 YNNKEL come from the germline V gene (reference sequence). The CDR3 sequence is 14 residues long. CDR3 bases: TGTGCCAGCAGCCCGGCGGGAAGCTCCTACGAGCAGTACTTC. As protein: CASSPAGSSYEQYF.

This sequence joins TRBV20-1 and TRBJ2-4; D gene uncertain. The CDR3 has 14 residues. Deletions cut 5 bases from V and 0 bases from J, with 11 bases between. Germline V CDR1 and CDR2: DFQATT, SNEGSKA (reference sequence). CDR3 nucleotides: TGCAGTGCTTTATTAGGGATAGCCAAAAACATTCAGTACTTC. This gives the protein CSALLGIAKNIQYF.

Note on this clonotype: With a much larger clone just one base away, this may be a read error. The J gene is TRBJ1-5, the V gene TRBV28; no definite D call. The CDR3 runs to 12 residues. Germline V gives CDR1 MDHEN, CDR2 SYDVKM. DNA of the CDR3: TGTGCCAGCTTTAATAGCAATCAGCTCCAGCATTTT. As protein: CASFNSNQLQHF.

This clonotype was seen many times. For the CDR3, the DNA is TGTGCCAGCAGCTCGAACAGGGCCCCAACTAATGAAAAACTGTTTTTT. It encodes CASSSNRAPTNEKLFF. The J gene is TRBJ1-4, the V gene TRBV7-9; tentatively, D is TRBD1 (6 bases). The CDR3 spans 16 residues. Germline values: CDR1 SEHNR, CDR2 FQNEAQ (reference sequence). The germline V and J ends were trimmed by 4 bases and 0 bases, with 12 bases remaining between them.

The chain uses TRBV9 and TRBJ2-2; the match to TRBD1 covers 10 bases. The germline gives CDR1 SGDLS, CDR2 YYNGEE. Trimming took 0 bases from V and 5 from J; bases not matched to a gene: 10. CDR3 size: 18 residues. CDR3 amino acids: CASSVVGQGVFRTGELFF. The CDR3 nucleotides are TGTGCCAGCAGCGTAGTTGGACAGGGGGTTTTTAGGACCGGGGAGCTGTTTTTT. The full variable domain, with the rest looked up from reference TRBV9 and TRBJ2-2, is DSGVTQTPKHLITATGQRVTLRCSPRSGDLSVYWYQQSLDQGLQFLIQYYNGEERAKGNILERFSAQQFPDLHSELNLSSLELGDSALYFCASSVVGQGVFRTGELFFGEGSRLTVL.

This clonotype was counted ten times or more. The genes are TRBV6-1 and TRBJ1-2, with 9 bases that match TRBD1. The CDR3 contains 15 residues. In germline, CDR1 is MNHNS, CDR2 SASEGT. V lost 3 bases to trimming and J lost 2 bases; unmatched junction nucleotides: 4. The CDR3 nucleotides are TGTGCCAGCAGTGAGGGACAGGGTTTGAACTATGGCTACACCTTC. It codes for CASSEGQGLNYGYTF.

This clonotype was found many times. The chain is built from TRBV24-1 and TRBJ2-3, with 7 nucleotides matching TRBD1. CDR1 KGHDR and CDR2 SFDVKD come from the germline V gene. After removal of 7 bases from V and 4 bases from J, the junction contained 13 bases not matched to a gene. The CDR3 length is 16 residues. CDR3: CATSSQGLFGADTQYF. The DNA for the CDR3 is TGTGCCACCAGCTCACAGGGGCTTTTTGGGGCAGATACGCAGTATTTT.

This clonotype has at least ten counts. This chain uses TRBV30 with TRBJ2-7; D gene unclear. The germline V gene encodes CDR1 GTSNPN and CDR2 SVGIG (reference sequence). The V end was cut by 2 bases, the J end by 4 bases, with 15 bases between. The CDR3 totals 14 residues. Here the CDR3 reads CAWSRPVVSYEQYF. The CDR3 nucleotides read TGTGCCTGGAGTCGGCCAGTAGTCTCTTACGAGCAGTACTTC.

The chain is built from TRBV2 and TRBJ2-3; 8 nucleotides align to TRBD2. The CDR3 is made up of 13 amino acids. Germline lookup yields CDR1 SNHLY and CDR2 FYNNEI. V was pared by 8 bases and J by 4 bases, with 5 bases of the junction left unmatched. CDR3 residues: CASRGGSADTQYF. In DNA form, the CDR3 reads TGTGCCAGCCGGGGGGGTTCGGCAGATACGCAGTATTTT.

This clonotype was observed many times. The V gene is TRBV2, the J gene TRBJ2-2; 9 positions agree with TRBD2. V shed 6 bases and J 5 bases; nucleotides not matched to a gene: 7. The CDR3 is 15 residues long. The germline V gene has CDR1 SNHLY and CDR2 FYNNEI. The CDR3 sequence: CASSPQAGGTGELFF. CDR3 sequence (DNA): TGTGCCAGCAGCCCCCAGGCGGGAGGGACCGGGGAGCTGTTTTTT.

Many counts were recorded for this clonotype. The rearrangement uses TRBV28 and TRBJ2-7; D remains ambiguous. Trimming took 4 bases from V and 6 from J, leaving 22 bases between them. Germline CDR1 and CDR2: MDHEN and SYDVKM. The CDR3 runs to 16 residues. The CDR3 nucleotides are TGTGCCAGCAGTTCACCGGCCTATTCTGAATCGCCCGAGCAGTACTTC. Its translation: CASSSPAYSESPEQYF.

The chain links TRBV25-1 to TRBJ2-1, with 9 nucleotides matching TRBD2. V lost 4 bases and J lost 2; bases outside the gene matches: 6. Germline CDR1 is MGHDK and CDR2 is SYGVNS. The CDR3 spans 16 residues. In DNA, the CDR3 is TGTGCCAGCAGTGCCACGACTAGCGGCACCTACAATGAGCAGTTCTTC. It encodes CASSATTSGTYNEQFF.